This T cell receptor beta chain derives from a study of blood T cell repertoires in COVID-19. As for the study in general: Sites in the United States, Italy and Spain provided acute and convalescent COVID-19 samples. Sample material is recorded as cDNA or gDNA derived from T cells, B-cell-depleted T cells, or PBMCs.

Sequenced by immunoSEQ multiplex PCR; TCRdb stores in-frame clones only, minus some. This table has 140,000 or so clones, around 87% appearing once. The CDR3 totals 12 residues. Per the germline V gene, CDR1 is SNHLY and CDR2 is FYNNEI. V was clipped by 8 bases and J by 4 bases, with 11 bases between them. The chain is built from TRBV2 and TRBJ1-1; D unclear. Material for sequencing was peripheral blood. This TCR was sampled from a woman aged 45-65 years with active or convalescent COVID-19. CDR3 DNA sequence: TGTGCCAGCCTAAAGATGAGCACTGAAGCTTTCTTT. Its protein is CASLKMSTEAFF.